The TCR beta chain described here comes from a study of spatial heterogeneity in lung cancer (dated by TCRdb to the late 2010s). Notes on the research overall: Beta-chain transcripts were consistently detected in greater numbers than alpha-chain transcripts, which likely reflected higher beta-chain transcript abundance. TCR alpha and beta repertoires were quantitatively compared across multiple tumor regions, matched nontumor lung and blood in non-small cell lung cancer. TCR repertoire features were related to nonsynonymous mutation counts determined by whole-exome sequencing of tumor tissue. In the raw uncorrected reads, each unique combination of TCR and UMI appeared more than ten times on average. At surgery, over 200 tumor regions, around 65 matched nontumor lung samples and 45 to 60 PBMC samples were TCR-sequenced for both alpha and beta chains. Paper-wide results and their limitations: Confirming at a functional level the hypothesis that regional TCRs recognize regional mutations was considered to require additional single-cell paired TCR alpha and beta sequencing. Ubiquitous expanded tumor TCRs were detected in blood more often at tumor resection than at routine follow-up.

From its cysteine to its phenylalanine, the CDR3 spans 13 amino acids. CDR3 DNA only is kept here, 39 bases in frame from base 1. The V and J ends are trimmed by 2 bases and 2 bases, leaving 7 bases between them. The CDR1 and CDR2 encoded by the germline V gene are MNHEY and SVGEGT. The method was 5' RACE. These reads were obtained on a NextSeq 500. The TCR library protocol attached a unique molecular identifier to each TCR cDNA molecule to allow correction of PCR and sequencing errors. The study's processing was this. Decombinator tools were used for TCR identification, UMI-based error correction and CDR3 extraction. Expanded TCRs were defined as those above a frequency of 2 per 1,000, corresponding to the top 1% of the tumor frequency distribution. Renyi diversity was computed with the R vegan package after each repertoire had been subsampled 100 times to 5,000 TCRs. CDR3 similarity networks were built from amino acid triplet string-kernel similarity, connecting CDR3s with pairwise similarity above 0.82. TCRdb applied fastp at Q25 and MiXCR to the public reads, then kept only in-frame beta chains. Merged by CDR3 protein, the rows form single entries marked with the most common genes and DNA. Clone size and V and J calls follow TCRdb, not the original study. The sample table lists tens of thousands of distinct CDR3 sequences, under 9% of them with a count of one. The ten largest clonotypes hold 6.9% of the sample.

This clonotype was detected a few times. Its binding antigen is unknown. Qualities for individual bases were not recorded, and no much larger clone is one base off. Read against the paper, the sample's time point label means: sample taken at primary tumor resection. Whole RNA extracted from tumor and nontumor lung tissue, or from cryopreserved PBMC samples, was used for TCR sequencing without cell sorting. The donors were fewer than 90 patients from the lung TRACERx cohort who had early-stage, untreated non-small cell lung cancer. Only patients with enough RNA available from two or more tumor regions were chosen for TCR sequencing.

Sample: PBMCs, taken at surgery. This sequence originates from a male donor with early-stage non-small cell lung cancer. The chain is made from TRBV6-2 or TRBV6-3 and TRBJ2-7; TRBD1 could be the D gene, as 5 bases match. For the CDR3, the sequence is CASSYDRTYEQYF. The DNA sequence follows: TGTGCCAGCAGTTACGACAGAACCTACGAGCAGTACTTC.